This T cell receptor beta chain was found in a study of cytomegalovirus exposure and HLA in healthy donors. The CDR3 spans 13 residues. V dropped 5 bases and J dropped 15; count of bases not matched to a gene: 11. CDR1 MNHGY and CDR2 SVAAGI come from the germline V gene. This clone occurred a few times. What it binds is not known. Regarding the study as a whole: Specific recognition of CMV antigens was confirmed in vitro for three chains (all CMV-associated).

PCR involved 60 Vbeta and 13 Jbeta primers. This table comes from immunoSEQ multiplex PCR, and its TCRdb copy is limited to in-frame clones, with some not included. The data contain tens of thousands of clones, approximately 77% of them seen just once; the ten biggest clones take up under 3.5%. The TCR originated in a woman under 30 in good health and CMV-seronegative. This rearrangement joins TRBV6-9 to TRBJ1-4; TRBD1 matches 8 bases. Material: PBMCs. The CDR3 protein is CASSPAGADRVFF. The CDR3 region has the DNA TGTGCCAGCAGTCCCGCGGGTGCGGACAGGGTGTTTTTT.